The rows below give T cell receptor beta chains drawn from one sample of a study of glioma-infiltrating T cells after dendritic cell vaccination. The protocol was immunoSEQ multiplex PCR, while the TCRdb copy is restricted to in-frame clones and leaves out a portion. The repertoire has about 50,000 clones, 85% of them found once; the top ten carry 9%. The sample here was blood, taken after dendritic cell vaccination. Receptors originate from a human donor with glioblastoma. The CDR3 runs from the conserved cysteine through the conserved F or W. The order of the fields is V gene, clone size, J gene, D gene, CDR3 DNA, CDR3 protein. The D gene is left open where the match is weak. Clone size is given for some rows only: seen once, a few or many times, or a class if the clone is expanded.

>TRBV27|.|TRBJ1-4|.
TGTGCCAGCAAAGGGGGGGGTTGGGAAAAACTGTTTTTT
CASKGGGWEKLFF
>TRBV18|.|TRBJ1-1|.
TGTGCCAGCTCACCAAGGCCAGGGGAGCCCACTGAAGCTTTCTTT
CASSPRPGEPTEAFF
>TRBV10-1|.|TRBJ2-1|.
TGCGCCAGCAGGAGGGCCCATCCGAGACAGGTCTACGATGAGCAGTTCTTC
CASRRAHPRQVYDEQFF
>TRBV15|.|TRBJ1-6|.
TGTGCCACCAGCAGAGATAGTACCCCCTCCTATAATTCCCCCCTCCACTTT
CATSRDSTPSYNSPLHF
>TRBV29-1|.|TRBJ2-2|.
TGCAGCGTTGAAGGAGAGGGGGGGGCGGGTATCACCGGGGAGCTGTTTTTT
CSVEGEGGAGITGELFF
>TRBV11-1|.|TRBJ2-7|TRBD1
TGTGCCAGCAGCACGGGACAGGGACGTTCCTACGAGCAGTACTTC
CASSTGQGRSYEQYF
>TRBV6-5|.|TRBJ2-7|TRBD1
TGTGCCAGCAGAAGACCGGGACAGGGCCGCTACGAGCAGTACTTC
CASRRPGQGRYEQYF
>TRBV2|.|TRBJ1-2|.
TGTGCCAGCAGTGCCGGGACAACCAACTATGGCTACACCTTC
CASSAGTTNYGYTF
>TRBV5-1|.|TRBJ2-5|.
TGCGCCAGCAGCTTGGCCTTGAACACCCGTGGGACCCAGTACTTC
CASSLALNTRGTQYF
>TRBV4-1|.|TRBJ2-5|TRBD2
TGCGCCAGCAGCCAAGTAGCGGGGGGGCGTCAAGAGACCCAGTACTTC
CASSQVAGGRQETQYF
>TRBV2|.|TRBJ1-4|.
TGTGCCAGCAGTGTAGGTGGAGCTAATGAAAAACTGTTTTTT
CASSVGGANEKLFF
>TRBV29-1|.|TRBJ2-2|.
TGCAGCGTCCCAGGGGTCTACACCGGGGAGCTGTTTTTT
CSVPGVYTGELFF
>TRBV30|few|TRBJ1-2|.
TGTGCCTGGAGTGTTGACTTCTATGGCTACACCTTC
CAWSVDFYGYTF
>TRBV11-3|few|TRBJ2-1|TRBD2
TGTGCCAGCAGCCCATTCGGACTAGCCCTCAATGAGCAGTTCTTC
CASSPFGLALNEQFF
>TRBV5-1|.|TRBJ2-3|TRBD1
TGCGCCAGCAGCTCGGACAGGGACCGCACAGATACGCAGTATTTT
CASSSDRDRTDTQYF
>TRBV5-1|.|TRBJ1-4|TRBD1
TGCGCCAGCACCAGGGACAGGGGGCGAGAAAAACTGTTTTTT
CASTRDRGREKLFF
>TRBV7-9|few|TRBJ1-1|TRBD1
TGTGCCAGCAGCTGGACAGGGAACACTGAAGCTTTCTTT
CASSWTGNTEAFF
>TRBV9|.|TRBJ2-1|TRBD2
TGTGCCAGCAGCGCTAGCGGGGGGCTCATCAACAATGAGCAGTTCTTC
CASSASGGLINNEQFF
>TRBV6-5|.|TRBJ1-2|TRBD1
TGTGCCAGCAGTTATGGGACAGTGTTAGGGGGCTACACCTTC
CASSYGTVLGGYTF
>TRBV11-3|few|TRBJ2-5|.
TGTGCCAGCAGCCAGCGGGCGGGCTCGGAGACCCAGTACTTC
CASSQRAGSETQYF
>TRBV19|few|TRBJ1-1|.
TGTGCCAGTGCTCGTGGACAGTTCGGGTGGGCTTTCTTT
CASARGQFGWAFF
>TRBV4-2|.|TRBJ1-5|TRBD1
TGTGCCAGCAGCCAAGGGCAGGACAGGGAGATACAGCCCCAGCATTTT
CASSQGQDREIQPQHF
>TRBV19|.|TRBJ1-4|.
TGTGCCAGCACCCCCGGACACCTCGTTGGGTTGAGTTTT
CASTPGHLVGLSF
>TRBV25-1|few|TRBJ1-2|.
TGTGCCAGCAGTGAACTAACAGAGACACTCTATGGCTACACCTTC
CASSELTETLYGYTF
>TRBV9|.|TRBJ2-1|.
TGTGCCAGCAGCGAAGGGGGGGCATTTGGTAATGAGCAGTTCTTC
CASSEGGAFGNEQFF
>TRBV2|.|TRBJ2-2|TRBD1
TGTGCCAGCAGACGACAGGGGGCGGGCACCGGGGAGCTGTTTTTT
CASRRQGAGTGELFF
>TRBV30|.|TRBJ1-6|TRBD1
TGTGCCTGGGAAGACAGGGGTTTGAGGTCACCCCTCCACTTT
CAWEDRGLRSPLHF
>TRBV30|once|TRBJ1-5|.
TGTGCCTGGAGTGTACGGGGGTTCAACAATCAGCCCCAGCATTTT
CAWSVRGFNNQPQHF
>TRBV9|few|TRBJ2-2|TRBD2
TGTGCCAGCAGCGTAGGACTAGCGGGGGGGACCGGGGAGCTGTTTTTT
CASSVGLAGGTGELFF
>TRBV11-1|.|TRBJ2-1|TRBD2
TGTGCCAGCAGCAAGCGACTAGCGGGGGGGATCTCCTACAATGAGCAGTTCTTC
CASSKRLAGGISYNEQFF
>TRBV5-1|.|TRBJ2-1|TRBD1
TGCGCCAGCAGCTTCTTGACGCGACAGGGTAGGAATGAGCAGTTCTTC
CASSFLTRQGRNEQFF